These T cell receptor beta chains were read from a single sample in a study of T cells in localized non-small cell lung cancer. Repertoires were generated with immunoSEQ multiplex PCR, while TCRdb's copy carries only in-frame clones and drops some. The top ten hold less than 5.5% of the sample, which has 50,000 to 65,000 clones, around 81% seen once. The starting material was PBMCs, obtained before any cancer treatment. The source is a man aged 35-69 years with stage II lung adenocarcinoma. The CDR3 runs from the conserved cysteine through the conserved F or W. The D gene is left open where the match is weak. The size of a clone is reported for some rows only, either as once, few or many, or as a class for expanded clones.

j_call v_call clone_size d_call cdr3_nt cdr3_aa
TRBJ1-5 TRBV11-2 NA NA TGTGCCAGCAGCCAAGGTAAACAGGGCAATCAGCCCCAGCATTTT CASSQGKQGNQPQHF
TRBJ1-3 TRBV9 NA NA TGTGCCAGCAGCGTACGGCACCAGCCTGGAAACACCATATATTTT CASSVRHQPGNTIYF
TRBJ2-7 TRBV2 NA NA TGTGCCAGCGGGAAGGGACCGCTAGCCTACGAGCAGTACTTC CASGKGPLAYEQYF
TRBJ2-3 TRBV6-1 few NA TGTGCCAGCAGTGGGGCTATTGGAGGAGATACGCAGTATTTT CASSGAIGGDTQYF
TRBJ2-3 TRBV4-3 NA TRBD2 TGCGCCAGCAGCCAAGGCGGGACTAGATTTTCGATAGATACGCAGTATTTT CASSQGGTRFSIDTQYF
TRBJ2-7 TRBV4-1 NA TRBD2 TGCGCCAGCAGCCAAGTGGGGGGCAATAGCGGGAGGCCCTTTCGCGAGCAGTACTTC CASSQVGGNSGRPFREQYF
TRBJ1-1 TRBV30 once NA TGTGCCTGGAGTCACACTGAAGCTTTCTTT CAWSHTEAFF
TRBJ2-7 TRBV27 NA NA TGTGCCAGCAGTTTTAGGGGAAGGACAGACTACGAGCAGTACTTC CASSFRGRTDYEQYF
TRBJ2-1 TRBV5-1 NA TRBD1 TGCGCCAGCAGCTTGGGGGGGACAGCCATCTCCTACAATGAGCAGTTCTTC CASSLGGTAISYNEQFF
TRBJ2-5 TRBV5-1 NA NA TGCGCCAGCAGCTTGTCTGGGACCGGGCAAGAGACCCAGTACTTC CASSLSGTGQETQYF
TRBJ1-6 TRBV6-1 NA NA TGTGCCAGCAGTGAAGCAGGAGTCCCTTCACCCCTCCACTTT CASSEAGVPSPLHF
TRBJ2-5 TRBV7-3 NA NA TGTGCCAGCAGCCAGATGGCAGGCCCCAGGGAGACCCAGTACTTC CASSQMAGPRETQYF
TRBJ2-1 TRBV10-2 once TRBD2 TGCGCCAGCAGCGATATTACTAGCGGGATGATCAATGAGCAGTTCTTC CASSDITSGMINEQFF
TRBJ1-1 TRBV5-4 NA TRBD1 TGTGCCAGCAGCTCAGGGGGGATGAACACTGAAGCTTTCTTT CASSSGGMNTEAFF
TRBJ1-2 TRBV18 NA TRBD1 TGTGCCAGCGCTTTCACCGGGACAGGCTATGGCTACACCTTC CASAFTGTGYGYTF
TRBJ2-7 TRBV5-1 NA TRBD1 TGCGCCAGCAAACCGGGACAGGGGTTCGAGGAGCAGTACTTC CASKPGQGFEEQYF
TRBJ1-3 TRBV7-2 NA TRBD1 TGTGCCAGCAGCCTAGAGGGGGCCTCTGGAAACACCATATATTTT CASSLEGASGNTIYF
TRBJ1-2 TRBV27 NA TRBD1 TGTGCCAGCAGTTTACACCCCCCGGACAGGGGGCGCCCCGATGGCTACACCTTC CASSLHPPDRGRPDGYTF
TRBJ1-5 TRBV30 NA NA TGTGCCTGGAGTGGTGGCCAGGGACAGCCCCAGCATTTT CAWSGGQGQPQHF
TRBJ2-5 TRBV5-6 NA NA TGTGCCAGCATCGAAAACGGACAGCAACAAGAGACCCAGTACTTC CASIENGQQQETQYF
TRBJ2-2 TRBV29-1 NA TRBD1 TGCAGCGGCCGGGACAGGGAAGCCGGGGAGCTGTTTTTT CSGRDREAGELFF
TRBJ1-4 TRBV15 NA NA TGTGCCACCAGCCCCACCACGAGTAGGGTCAATGAAAAACTGTTTTTT CATSPTTSRVNEKLFF
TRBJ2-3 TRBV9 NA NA TGTGCCAGCAGCGTAGCGGGTGAGGATACGCAGTATTTT CASSVAGEDTQYF
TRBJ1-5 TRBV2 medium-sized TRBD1 TGTGCCAGCAGTCCGACAGGGAGTAGCAATCAGCCCCAGCATTTT CASSPTGSSNQPQHF
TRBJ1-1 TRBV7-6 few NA TGTGCCAGCACTCGCGGGGCAGGAGGGAGCACTGAAGCTTTCTTT CASTRGAGGSTEAFF
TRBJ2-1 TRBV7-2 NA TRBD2 TGTGCCAGCAGCTTAGAACTAGCGGCCGGGAATGAGCAGTTCTTC CASSLELAAGNEQFF
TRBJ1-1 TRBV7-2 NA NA TGTGCCAGCAGCTACGCCCGAGGGGGGATGAACACTGAAGCTTTCTTT CASSYARGGMNTEAFF
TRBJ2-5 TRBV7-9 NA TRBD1 TGTGCCAGCAGCCCAGGACAGGGGCCGGGGGAGACCCAGTACTTC CASSPGQGPGETQYF
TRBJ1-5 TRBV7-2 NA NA TGTGCCAGCAGCTTACCGGGCGACTATCAGCCCCAGCATTTT CASSLPGDYQPQHF
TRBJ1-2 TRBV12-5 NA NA TGTGCTAGCCAGGGTTGGTCTGGCTACACCTTC CASQGWSGYTF
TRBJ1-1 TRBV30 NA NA TGTGCCTGGAGTGTACGGGCCCCCACTGAAGCTTTCTTT CAWSVRAPTEAFF
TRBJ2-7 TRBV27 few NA TGTGCCAGCAATTTGGGGGCAAATCCCCACGAGCAGTACTTC CASNLGANPHEQYF
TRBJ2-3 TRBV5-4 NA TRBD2 TGTGCCAGCAGCTTGGGGGGACTAGCGAACACAGATACGCAGTATTTT CASSLGGLANTDTQYF
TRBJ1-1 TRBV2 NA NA TGTGCCAGCAGTGAAGGACAGATGAACACTGAAGCTTTCTTT CASSEGQMNTEAFF
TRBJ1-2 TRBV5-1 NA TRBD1 TGCGCCAGCAGCTTGGGTCGGGACAGGGTCGACGGCTACACCTTC CASSLGRDRVDGYTF
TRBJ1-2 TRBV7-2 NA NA TGTGCCAGCAGCCCCGGGCTTCAGAAGGGCTACACCTTC CASSPGLQKGYTF
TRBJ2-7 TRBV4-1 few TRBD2 TGCGCCAGCAGCCGCAGCGGGGAGTCCTACGAGCAGTACTTC CASSRSGESYEQYF
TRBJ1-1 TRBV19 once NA TGTGCCAGTAGTCCGAGACAGACCCCCAGCACTGAAGCTTTCTTT CASSPRQTPSTEAFF
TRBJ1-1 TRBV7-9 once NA TGTGCCAGCACCGGAACCACTAACACTGAAGCTTTCTTT CASTGTTNTEAFF
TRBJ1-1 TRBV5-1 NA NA TGCGCCAGCAGCTTGGAGGTGGGGAACACTGAAGCTTTCTTT CASSLEVGNTEAFF
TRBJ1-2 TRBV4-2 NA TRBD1 TGTGCCAGCAGCAAATTGGGACAGGGACCTTCCGGCTACACCTTC CASSKLGQGPSGYTF
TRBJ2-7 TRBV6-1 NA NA TGTGCCAGCAGTGCTGAGCGGGTTAGCTCCTACGAGCAGTACTTC CASSAERVSSYEQYF
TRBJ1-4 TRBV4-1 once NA TGCGCCAGCAGCCAAGCGGATACAGGGAGGAATAATGAAAAACTGTTTTTT CASSQADTGRNNEKLFF
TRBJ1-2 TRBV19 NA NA TGTGCCAGTAGTATAGGCCTGGCCGGCTATGGCTACACCTTC CASSIGLAGYGYTF
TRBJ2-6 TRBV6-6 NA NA TGTGCCAGCAGTTACTCTTCCGTCTCTGGGGCCAACGTCCTGACTTTC CASSYSSVSGANVLTF
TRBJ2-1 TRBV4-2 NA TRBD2 TGTGCCAGCAGCCGGGGAGCGGGAGGTTGGCAGTTCTTC CASSRGAGGWQFF
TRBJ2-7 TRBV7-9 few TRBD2 TGTGCCAGCAGCTTAGCGGGGACTAGCGGGAGGCCCCGCGAGCAGTACTTC CASSLAGTSGRPREQYF
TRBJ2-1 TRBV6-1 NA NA TGTGCCAGCAGTGTCCGGGGCACCTTGCAGGGTGAGCAGTTCTTC CASSVRGTLQGEQFF
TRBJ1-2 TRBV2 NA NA TGTGCCAGCATTGGGTCGAACTATGGCTACACCTTC CASIGSNYGYTF
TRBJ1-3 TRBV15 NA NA TGTGCCACCAGCAGAGATCCAGGGGCTGGAAACACCATATATTTT CATSRDPGAGNTIYF
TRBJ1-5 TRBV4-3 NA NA TGCGCCAGCAGCCAAGACCCACGGCCAGGGAAATTTTATCAGCCCCAGCATTTT CASSQDPRPGKFYQPQHF
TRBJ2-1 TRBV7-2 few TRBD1 TGTGCCAGCAGCTGGGGGACAGGGGATTACAATGAGCAGTTCTTC CASSWGTGDYNEQFF
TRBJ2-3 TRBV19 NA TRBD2 TGTGCCAGTAAACCCGGGAGGACAGATACGCAGTATTTT CASKPGRTDTQYF
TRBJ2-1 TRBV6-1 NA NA TGTGCCAGCAGTCCACAGGGCAACAATGAGCAGTTCTTC CASSPQGNNEQFF